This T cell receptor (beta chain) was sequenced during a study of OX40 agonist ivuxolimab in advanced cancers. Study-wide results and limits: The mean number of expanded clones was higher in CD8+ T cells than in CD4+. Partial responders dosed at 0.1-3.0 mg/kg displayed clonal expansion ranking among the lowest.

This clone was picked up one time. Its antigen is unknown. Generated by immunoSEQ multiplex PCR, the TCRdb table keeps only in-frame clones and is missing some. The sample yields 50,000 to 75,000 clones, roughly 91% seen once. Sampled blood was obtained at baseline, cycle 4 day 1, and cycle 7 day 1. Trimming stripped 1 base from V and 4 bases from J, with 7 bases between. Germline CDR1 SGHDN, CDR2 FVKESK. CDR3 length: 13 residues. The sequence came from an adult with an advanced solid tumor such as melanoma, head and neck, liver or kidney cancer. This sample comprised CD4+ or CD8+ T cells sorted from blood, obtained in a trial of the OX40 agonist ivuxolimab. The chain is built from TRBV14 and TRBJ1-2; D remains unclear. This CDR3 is CASSQGASYGYTF. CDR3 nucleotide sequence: TGTGCCAGCAGCCAAGGGGCGTCCTATGGCTACACCTTC.